Each of the 2 T cell receptor beta chains below was sequenced from the same sample in a study of blood T cell repertoires in COVID-19. Assay: immunoSEQ multiplex PCR; the TCRdb copy retains only in-frame clones and omits some. The repertoire holds a few hundred thousand clones, with roughly 86% as singletons. The source material was peripheral blood. The receptors derive from a human donor in a cohort sampled during active COVID-19.

J is TRBJ1-4 and V is TRBV7-7; TRBD1 is a possible D gene (5 bases). V was trimmed by 0 bases and J by 13 bases, leaving 12 bases between them. The germline gives CDR1 SSHAT, CDR2 FNYEAQ (reference sequence). The CDR3 has 13 residues. The CDR3 reads CASSLAPQGTLFF. In DNA form, the CDR3 reads TGTGCCAGCAGCTTAGCGCCCCAGGGTACACTGTTTTTT.

About this clone itself: Other DNA sequences of this sample code for an identical CDR3. The chain joins TRBV3-1 (or the pseudogene TRBV3-2) to TRBJ1-5; TRBD1 matches 10 bases. The CDR3 is 14 amino acids. CDR1 LGHDT and CDR2 YNNKEL come from the germline V gene (reference sequence). V dropped 3 bases and J dropped 4; count of bases not matched to a gene: 0. The CDR3: CASSQGQGNQPQHF. The CDR3 DNA sequence: TGTGCCAGCAGCCAGGGACAGGGGAATCAGCCCCAGCATTTT.